Shown below are 30 T cell receptor beta chains from a single sample sequenced in a study of beta chain bispecific antibodies for T cell cancers (dated by TCRdb to about 2021). On the study overall, not on this receptor specifically: Every sequenced sample was a mix of normal T cells and leukemia cell line cells, and most of the targeted TRBV signal originated from the leukemia cells instead of the normal T cells.

For these receptors, no antigen is known. The method was 5' RACE. Data came from an Illumina MiSeq. TCRdb redid the processing of the public reads, applying fastp at Q25 and MiXCR, and retained in-frame beta chains. When rows share a CDR3 protein, they turn into one entry using the most common DNA and genes. Within this sample are 8,000 to 9,000 distinct CDR3 sequences, with 2% to 2.5% of them counted one time only. The ten top clones hold around 71% of the sample. The intended sense of this specimen's treatment or condition label: alpha-CD19 control bispecific (anti-CD19 x anti-CD3). T cells were expanded from blood mononuclear cells for approximately three days with either the anti-CD3 antibody OKT3 or CD3/CD28 Dynabeads. This sample comprised T cells from a healthy donor cultured with Jurkat leukemia cells, obtained from a culture containing an anti-CD19 bispecific antibody. The receptors derive from a human donor in good health. Some clones in this sample may be carry-over from other donors' samples.

J is TRBJ2-2 and V is TRBV5-4; 8 bases are shared with TRBD1. Per the germline V gene, CDR1 is SGHNT and CDR2 is YYREEE (reference sequence). This CDR3 has 16 residues. V gave up 0 bases and J gave up 4 bases; unmatched junction bases: 5. CDR3 residues: CASSLDGQGSTGELFF. For the CDR3, the DNA is TGTGCCAGCAGCTTGGATGGACAGGGTTCCACCGGGGAGCTGTTTTTT. Looking up the rest from reference TRBV5-4 and TRBJ2-2 gives the full variable domain: ETGVTQSPTHLIKTRGQQVTLRCSSQSGHNTVSWYQQALGQGPQFIFQYYREEENGRGNFPPRFSGLQFPNYSSELNVNALELDDSALYLCASSLDGQGSTGELFFGEGSRLTVL.

This clonotype is labeled medium-sized (0.01 to 0.1%). The chain uses TRBV19 and TRBJ2-7; D unresolved. Per the germline V gene, CDR1 is LNHDA and CDR2 is SQIVND (reference sequence). V lost 3 bases and J lost 0, with 12 bases in between. The CDR3 length is 15 residues. The chain's CDR3 is CASSIEVLGSYEQYF. The CDR3 DNA is TGTGCCAGTAGTATTGAGGTGTTGGGCTCCTACGAGCAGTACTTC.

The sample holds many counts of this clonotype. This chain uses TRBV6-5 with TRBJ1-2, with 7 bases that match TRBD1. Germline V CDR1 and CDR2: MNHEY, SVGAGI. This CDR3 comprises 14 residues. With 0 bases clipped from V and 5 bases from J, the junction kept 3 bases outside the gene matches. The CDR3 DNA follows: TGTGCCAGCAGTTACTCGACAGGGATTTATGGCTACACCTTC. The encoded protein is CASSYSTGIYGYTF.

This clonotype was seen many times. The rearrangement links TRBV12-3 or TRBV12-4 to TRBJ2-2, with TRBD2 matching over 8 bases. This CDR3 is 14 amino acids long. V trimming: 7 bases; J trimming: 4 bases; junction bases outside the gene matches: 5. The CDR3 DNA sequence: TGTGCCAGCACACTGACTAGCGTCACCGGGGAGCTGTTTTTT. This gives the protein CASTLTSVTGELFF.

This clonotype appeared many times. The rearrangement joins TRBV5-1 to TRBJ2-7; D call uncertain. Between the trimmed V and J ends, which lost 4 bases and 2 bases, there was a span of 10 bases. CDR3 length: 13 residues. Germline lookup yields CDR1 SGHRS and CDR2 YFSETQ. CDR3 sequence: CASSPDEAYEQYF. In nucleotides, the CDR3 is TGCGCCAGCAGCCCGGACGAGGCCTACGAGCAGTACTTC.

This clonotype was recorded many times. The rearrangement joins TRBV5-5 to TRBJ2-5, with 9 bases matching TRBD1. V shed 5 bases, J shed 3 bases, and the junction held 5 bases outside the gene matches. The CDR3 runs 14 residues. CDR1 is SGHKS and CDR2 is YYEKEE in the germline V gene (reference sequence). The CDR3 bases are TGTGCCAGCAGATCGTGGACAGGGGAAGAGACCCAGTACTTC. This encodes CASRSWTGEETQYF.

In this sample, this clonotype turned up a few times. This chain links TRBV19 with TRBJ2-1; D remains ambiguous. Germline V gene lookup returns CDR1 LNHDA and CDR2 SQIVND (reference sequence). The CDR3 runs to 13 residues. The V gene lost 7 bases and the J gene lost 5 bases, with 12 bases spanning the gap. For the CDR3, the DNA is TGTGCCAGTACGGTTGGCGCCAACAATGAGCAGTTCTTC. This translates into CASTVGANNEQFF.

This clonotype showed up many times. The chain has TRBV5-1 and TRBJ2-3; no reliable D call. CDR3 length: 15 amino acids. V was shortened by 1 base and J by 5 bases, with 14 bases between the two germline ends. Germline values: CDR1 SGHRS, CDR2 YFSETQ. CDR3 amino acids: CASSLWGMEQDTQYF. The CDR3 DNA is TGCGCCAGCAGCTTGTGGGGAATGGAACAAGATACGCAGTATTTT. The full variable domain, with the rest looked up from reference TRBV5-1 and TRBJ2-3, is KAGVTQTPRYLIKTRGQQVTLSCSPISGHRSVSWYQQTPGQGLQFLFEYFSETQRNKGNFPGRFSGRQFSNSRSEMNVSTLELGDSALYLCASSLWGMEQDTQYFGPGTRLTVL.

This clonotype has at least ten counts. V usage is TRBV7-9 and J usage is TRBJ2-3; D is possibly TRBD2 (5 bases). Germline CDR1 reads SEHNR; CDR2 reads FQNEAQ (reference sequence). The CDR3 is 18 residues long. Trimming removed 5 bases from V and 6 bases from J, with 27 bases in between. The CDR3 region has the DNA TGTGCCAGCAGCCAGACCCATGGGCTGAGGGAATTATCGGATACGCAGTATTTT. Translating it yields CASSQTHGLRELSDTQYF.

The table lists this clonotype with many counts. V and J are TRBV27 and TRBJ2-3; no firm D call. Trimming stripped 1 base from V and 5 bases from J, with 4 bases between. Germline V gene data show CDR1 as MNHEY and CDR2 as SMNVEV (reference sequence). The CDR3 length is 12 residues. The CDR3 DNA is TGTGCCAGCAGTTTATACGAAGATACGCAGTATTTT. Its translation is CASSLYEDTQYF.

In its sample, this clonotype was seen many times. The chain employs TRBV4-1 and TRBJ2-7; no reliable D call. Trimming shortened V by 1 base and J by 1 base, and 11 bases separated the two germline ends. The CDR3 covers 15 residues. Germline V lookup: CDR1 MGHRA, CDR2 YSYEKL. The CDR3 protein is CASSQGTQSSYEQYF. DNA of the CDR3: TGCGCCAGCAGCCAAGGAACGCAGAGTTCCTACGAGCAGTACTTC.

This clonotype was seen repeatedly, ten times or more. The chain couples TRBV7-9 to TRBJ2-7; TRBD2 matches 12 bases. CDR3 length equals 14 residues. V gave up 5 bases and J gave up 5 bases; unmatched junction bases: 4. CDR1 is SEHNR and CDR2 is FQNEAQ in the germline V gene (reference sequence). CDR3 DNA sequence: TGTGCCAGCAGCCCTAGCGGGGGGGCCCACGAGCAGTACTTC. Translated: CASSPSGGAHEQYF.

This clonotype occurred many times. The J gene is TRBJ1-3, the V gene TRBV19; TRBD1 might be the D (5 bases). CDR3 length equals 13 residues. V was pared by 7 bases and J by 4 bases, with 11 bases between. From germline, CDR1 is LNHDA and CDR2 SQIVND (reference sequence). The CDR3 DNA is TGTGCCAGTAAAGAGGGGTACGGAAACACCATATATTTT. Amino acid sequence: CASKEGYGNTIYF.

In this sample, this clonotype turned up many times. The chain is built from TRBV6-5 and TRBJ2-1, with 9 bases aligning to TRBD1. There are 15 residues in the CDR3. Germline V gives CDR1 MNHEY, CDR2 SVGAGI. V lost 0 bases to trimming and J lost 9 bases; unmatched junction nucleotides: 6. This chain's CDR3 is CASSYSWTGAGEQFF. For the CDR3, the DNA is TGTGCCAGCAGTTACTCGTGGACAGGGGCTGGTGAGCAGTTCTTC.

Concerning this clonotype itself: The conserved closing phenylalanine or tryptophan is absent in this CDR3, likely reflecting a read error. This chain connects TRBV5-1 to TRBJ2-7, with D unclear. Germline CDR1 reads SGHRS; CDR2 reads YFSETQ. V lost 5 bases and J lost 1, with 10 bases in between. The CDR3 is made up of 13 amino acids. In DNA, the CDR3 is TGCGCCAGCAGTCCTACAGAATCCTACGAGCAGTACTCC. This sequence encodes CASSPTESYEQYS.

In this sample, this clonotype turned up many times. The rearrangement joins TRBV15 to TRBJ1-1; 8 nucleotides agree with TRBD1. Losses at the gene ends were 2 bases for V and 5 bases for J; bases not matched to a gene: 7. CDR1 and CDR2 from the germline V gene are LNHNV and YYDKDF (reference sequence). The CDR3 is 15 residues long. CDR3 residues: CATSRQGAIRTEAFF. In DNA form, the CDR3 reads TGTGCCACCAGCAGACAGGGGGCGATTAGGACTGAAGCTTTCTTT.

This clonotype was seen many times. This chain joins TRBV12-3 or TRBV12-4 and TRBJ2-1; a weak D match, TRBD2 (6 bases). The CDR3 covers 15 residues. The V gene lost 3 bases and the J gene lost 2 bases, with 11 bases spanning the gap. CDR3 DNA sequence: TGTGCCAGCAGTTTCTCGGGACTCGCCTACAATGAGCAGTTCTTC. Its translation: CASSFSGLAYNEQFF.

V and J are TRBV12-3 or TRBV12-4 and TRBJ2-3; D is unclear. This CDR3 comprises 15 residues. V lost 1 base to trimming and J lost 2 bases, with 10 bases between them. CDR3 residues: CASSLDMAITDTQYF. The CDR3 coding sequence is TGTGCCAGCAGTTTAGATATGGCTATCACAGATACGCAGTATTTT.

In this sample, this clonotype turned up many times. V usage is TRBV20-1 and J usage is TRBJ2-3; D is unclear. Germline assignment: CDR1 DFQATT and CDR2 SNEGSKA (reference sequence). The CDR3 runs to 14 residues. Trimming stripped 0 bases from V and 0 bases from J, with 7 bases between. CDR3 sequence reads: CSARDIDSTDTQYF. DNA for the CDR3: TGCAGTGCTAGAGATATTGACAGCACAGATACGCAGTATTTT.

This clonotype was seen ten or more times. The chain is built from TRBV6-5 and TRBJ1-5; a possible D gene is TRBD1 (6 bases). Germline V CDR1 and CDR2: MNHEY, SVGAGI. Trimming took off 6 bases at V and 3 bases at J, with 15 bases between the two ends. This CDR3 comprises 15 residues. The CDR3 sequence is CASRPKEGDNQPQHF. CDR3 DNA: TGTGCCAGCAGGCCTAAGGAGGGGGACAATCAGCCCCAGCATTTT.

The table lists this clonotype with many counts. This chain connects TRBV6-5 to TRBJ2-7; D perhaps matches TRBD1 (5 bases). The CDR3 is made up of 15 amino acids. Germline CDR1 reads MNHEY; CDR2 reads SVGAGI. Trimming pared 8 bases from V and 4 bases from J, leaving 21 bases between. In DNA form, the CDR3 reads TGTGCCAGCTCCTGGGGATGGCAGGGCCAGTACGAGCAGTACTTC. This codes for CASSWGWQGQYEQYF.

This clonotype has only a few counts. V and J are TRBV11-2 and TRBJ2-5; the match to TRBD1 covers 8 bases. Per the germline V gene, CDR1 is SGHAT and CDR2 is FQNNGV. This CDR3 contains 15 residues. After removal of 5 bases from V and 5 bases from J, the junction contained 10 bases not matched to a gene. The CDR3 here is CASSHRAGGRETQYF. The CDR3 region has the DNA TGTGCCAGCAGCCACCGGGCAGGGGGCAGGGAGACCCAGTACTTC.

This clonotype was counted at least ten times. This chain links TRBV19 with TRBJ2-7; unclear D gene. This CDR3 is built from 13 residues. Trimming removed 5 bases at V and 5 bases at J, with 13 bases between. Germline V CDR1 and CDR2: LNHDA, SQIVND (reference sequence). In nucleotides, the CDR3 is TGTGCCAGTAGTCCATCGATGAAACACGAGCAGTACTTC. As protein: CASSPSMKHEQYF.

This clonotype was seen ten or more times. The chain has TRBV7-3 and TRBJ2-7; 9 positions agree with TRBD1. Looked up from germline, CDR1 is SGHTA and CDR2 is FQGTGA. V lost 2 bases to trimming and J lost 7 bases; unmatched junction nucleotides: 12. The CDR3 is 16 residues long. This CDR3 reads CASSLGQGSLNAEQYF. CDR3 sequence (DNA): TGTGCCAGCAGCTTAGGACAGGGGTCTTTAAACGCGGAGCAGTACTTC.

In its sample, this clonotype was seen many times. The genes are TRBV6-6 and TRBJ1-1; 9 positions match TRBD1. The CDR3 has 15 residues. V lost 4 bases to trimming and J lost 1 base; unmatched junction nucleotides: 4. The germline V gene has CDR1 MNHNY and CDR2 SVGAGI (reference sequence). Here the CDR3 DNA reads TGTGCCAGCAGTTCCCCGGACAGGGGGAACACTGAAGCTTTCTTT. Protein: CASSSPDRGNTEAFF.

This clonotype was seen many times. The V gene is TRBV10-3, the J gene TRBJ2-7; tentatively, D is TRBD2 (5 bases). Germline loops: CDR1 ENHRY, CDR2 SYGVKD. The V gene lost 6 bases and the J gene lost 0 bases, with 15 bases spanning the gap. CDR3 length: 15 amino acids. The CDR3 region has the DNA TGTGCCATCAGAGCGGAGGACCGGAGCTCCTACGAGCAGTACTTC. It translates to CAIRAEDRSSYEQYF.

This clonotype was detected ten times or more. The CDR3 loop is CASSFLGGALENYGYTF. In DNA, the CDR3 is TGCGCCAGCAGCTTTCTCGGGGGAGCACTAGAAAACTATGGCTACACCTTC. The V call is TRBV5-1, the J call TRBJ1-2, with D maybe TRBD1 (5 bases). V was shortened by 2 bases and J by 2 bases, with 19 bases between the two germline ends. CDR3 size: 17 residues. Germline V gene data show CDR1 as SGHRS and CDR2 as YFSETQ.

This clonotype came up many times. V and J are TRBV27 and TRBJ1-1, with D possibly being TRBD1 (6 bases). Trimming removed 1 base from V and 6 bases from J, with 24 bases in between. Germline CDR1 MNHEY, CDR2 SMNVEV (reference sequence). CDR3 length equals 18 residues. The DNA of the CDR3 is TGTGCCAGCAGTTTATGGGACATGGGGCGCGATAATGTCGCTGAAGCTTTCTTT. It specifies CASSLWDMGRDNVAEAFF.

At least ten counts were recorded for this clonotype. V is TRBV29-1 and J is TRBJ2-5; 14 nucleotides match TRBD2. The CDR3 contains 16 residues. With V trimmed by 4 bases and J by 2 bases, 6 bases remained unmatched. The germline V gene encodes CDR1 SQVTM and CDR2 ANQGSEA. CDR3 coding DNA: TGCAGCGTTGGAGGACTAGCGGGGGGATTACAAGAGACCCAGTACTTC. It yields the protein CSVGGLAGGLQETQYF.

This clonotype was seen many times. This chain connects TRBV18 to TRBJ1-1; D gene ambiguous. The V gene's germline CDR1 is KGHSH and CDR2 LQKENI. This CDR3 has 15 residues. Trimming removed 0 bases at V and 7 bases at J, with 15 bases between. The CDR3 region is CASSPPEGSGGEAFF. CDR3 DNA: TGTGCCAGCTCACCACCGGAGGGTTCAGGCGGTGAAGCTTTCTTT. Full variable domain (rest looked up from reference TRBV18 and TRBJ1-1): NAGVMQNPRHLVRRRGQEARLRCSPMKGHSHVYWYRQLPEEGLKFMVYLQKENIIDESGMPKERFSAEFPKEGPSILRIQQVVRGDSAAYFCASSPPEGSGGEAFFGQGTRLTVV.